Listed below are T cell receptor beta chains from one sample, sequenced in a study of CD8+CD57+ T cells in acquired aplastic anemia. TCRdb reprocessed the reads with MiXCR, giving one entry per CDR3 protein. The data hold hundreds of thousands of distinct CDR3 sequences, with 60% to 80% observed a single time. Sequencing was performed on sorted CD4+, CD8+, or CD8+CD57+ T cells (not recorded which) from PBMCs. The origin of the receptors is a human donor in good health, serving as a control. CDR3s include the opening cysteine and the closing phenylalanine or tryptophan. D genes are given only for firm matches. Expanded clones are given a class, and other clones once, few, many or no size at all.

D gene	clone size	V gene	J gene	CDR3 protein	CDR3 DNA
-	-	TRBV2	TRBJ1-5	CASSEQGTDHPQHF	TGTGCCAGCAGCGAACAGGGTACGGATCATCCCCAGCATTTT
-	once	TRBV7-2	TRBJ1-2	CASSLVRGNSGHTF	TGTGCCAGCAGCTTGGTCAGGGGAAACTCTGGCCACACCTTC
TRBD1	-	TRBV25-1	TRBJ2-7	CASSEYQGARREQYF	TGTGCCAGCAGTGAATATCAGGGGGCGAGACGCGAGCAGTACTTC
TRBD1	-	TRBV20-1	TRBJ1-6	CSTGGQGGGSYNSPLHF	TGCAGTACCGGAGGACAGGGTGGGGGCTCCTATAATTCACCCCTCCACTTT
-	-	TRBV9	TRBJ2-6	CASSGDAHAATELTF	TGTGCCAGCAGCGGAGACGCCCACGCGGCGACCGAGCTGACTTTC
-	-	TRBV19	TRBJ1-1	CASSAVNALF	TGTGCCAGTAGTGCGGTCAATGCATTGTTT
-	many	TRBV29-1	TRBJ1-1	CSVEGEGSTEAFF	TGCAGCGTTGAAGGAGAGGGCAGCACTGAAGCTTTCTTT
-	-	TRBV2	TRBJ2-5	CASSDQGSGQETQYF	TGTGCCAGCAGCGATCAGGGGAGCGGGCAAGAGACCCAGTACTTC
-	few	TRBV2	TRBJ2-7	CASSGGAVYEQYF	TGTGCCAGCAGTGGGGGGGCGGTATACGAGCAGTACTTC
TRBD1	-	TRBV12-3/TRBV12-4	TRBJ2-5	CASSPPGTGEIQYF	TGTGCCAGCAGCCCCCCAGGGACAGGGGAGATCCAGTACTTC
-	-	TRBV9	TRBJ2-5	CASSDRWQGAQETRYF	TGTGCCAGCAGTGATCGTTGGCAGGGAGCCCAAGAGACCCGGTACTTC
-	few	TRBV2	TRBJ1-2	CASSPKGDASYGYTF	TGTGCCAGCAGCCCAAAGGGGGACGCGTCCTATGGCTACACCTTC
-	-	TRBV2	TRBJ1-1	CASSRRLAGTEPYF	TGTGCCAGCAGCCGCCGGCTAGCGGGGACTGAACCTTACTTC
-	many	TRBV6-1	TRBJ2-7	CASSGRGIAQYF	TGTGCCAGCAGTGGTAGGGGGATTGCGCAGTACTTC
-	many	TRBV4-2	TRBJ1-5	CASSQEVGVQPQHF	TGTGCCAGCAGCCAAGAGGTGGGGGTTCAGCCCCAGCATTTT
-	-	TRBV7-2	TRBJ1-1	CASSIGGVGAFF	TGTGCCAGCAGCATAGGGGGGGTCGGAGCTTTCTTT
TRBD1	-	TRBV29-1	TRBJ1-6	CSARQGGGNSPLHF	TGCAGCGCTCGACAGGGAGGAGGAAATTCACCCCTGCACTTT
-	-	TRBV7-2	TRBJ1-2	CASSLVLGHRQYFF	TGTGCCAGCAGCTTAGTACTAGGGCACAGGCAGTACTTCTTC